The entry that follows covers one T cell receptor (beta chain) sequence. Its antigen is not identified. Each CDR3 protein gets one entry after TCRdb re-called the 5' RACE reads with MiXCR. The sample has 270,000 or so distinct CDR3 sequences, about 20% seen once. Germline V gives CDR1 SGHTA, CDR2 FQGTGA. There are 15 residues in the CDR3. After removal of 5 bases from V and 2 bases from J, the junction contained 3 bases not matched to a gene. This sample stems from a study of T-cell memory formation after mild COVID-19. Study details: The TCR clusters were mostly specific to one donor.

General study points: Contracting clones from day 15 to 85 had balanced CD4/CD8; later expanders favoured CD4+. Contracting CD4+ clones were located mainly in CM and EM, and CD8+ clones in EMRA. Prior to infection, memory already included some responding clones, suggesting cross-reactive memory joined.

Sequencing was carried out using PBMCs or a T cell subset sorted from them (not recorded which). The chain uses TRBV7-3 and TRBJ2-2; TRBD1 matches 9 bases. The sequence was collected from a man between 18 and 29 years old who had mild COVID-19 (a few samples of this study predate the infection). Cell type and time point are not known. This chain's CDR3 is CASSVDRGNTGELFF. In DNA, the CDR3 is TGTGCCAGCAGCGTGGACAGGGGTAACACCGGGGAGCTGTTTTTT.